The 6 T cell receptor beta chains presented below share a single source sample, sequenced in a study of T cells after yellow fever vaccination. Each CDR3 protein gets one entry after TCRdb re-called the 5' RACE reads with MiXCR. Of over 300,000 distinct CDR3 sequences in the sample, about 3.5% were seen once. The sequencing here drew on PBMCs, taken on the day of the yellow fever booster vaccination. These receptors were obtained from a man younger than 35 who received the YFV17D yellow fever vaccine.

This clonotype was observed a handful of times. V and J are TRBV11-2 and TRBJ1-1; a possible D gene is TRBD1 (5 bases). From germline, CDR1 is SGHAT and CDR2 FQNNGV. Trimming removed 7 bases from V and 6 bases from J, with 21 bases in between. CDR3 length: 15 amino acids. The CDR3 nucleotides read TGTGCCAGCAATTCTGGAGCAGGGTCCTCTCCTGAAGCTTTCTTT. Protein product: CASNSGAGSSPEAFF.

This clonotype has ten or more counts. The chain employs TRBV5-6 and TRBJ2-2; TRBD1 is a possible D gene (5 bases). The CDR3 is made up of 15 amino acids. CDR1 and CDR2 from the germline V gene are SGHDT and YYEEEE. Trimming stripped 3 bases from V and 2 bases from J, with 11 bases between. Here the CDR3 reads CASSSLRGNTGELFF. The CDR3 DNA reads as TGTGCCAGCAGCTCGTTAAGGGGTAACACCGGGGAGCTGTTTTTT.

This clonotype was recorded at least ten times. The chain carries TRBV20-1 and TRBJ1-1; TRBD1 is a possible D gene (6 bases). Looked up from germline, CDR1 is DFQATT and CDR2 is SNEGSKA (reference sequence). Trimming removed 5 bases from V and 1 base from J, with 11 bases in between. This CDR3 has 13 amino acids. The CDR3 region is CSAPDSPNTEAFF. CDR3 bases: TGCAGTGCTCCGGACAGCCCGAACACTGAAGCTTTCTTT.

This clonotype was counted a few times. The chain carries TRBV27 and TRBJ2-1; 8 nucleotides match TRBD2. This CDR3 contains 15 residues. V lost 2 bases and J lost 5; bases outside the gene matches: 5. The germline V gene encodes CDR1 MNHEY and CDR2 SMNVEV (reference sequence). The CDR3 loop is CASSLREGTHNEQFF. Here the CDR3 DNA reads TGTGCCAGCAGTTTACGGGAGGGAACCCACAATGAGCAGTTCTTC.

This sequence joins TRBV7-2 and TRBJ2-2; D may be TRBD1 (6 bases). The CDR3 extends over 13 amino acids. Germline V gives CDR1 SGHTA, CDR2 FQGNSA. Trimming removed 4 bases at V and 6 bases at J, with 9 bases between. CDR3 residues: CASSWGPSGELFF. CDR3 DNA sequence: TGTGCCAGCAGCTGGGGGCCGTCCGGGGAGCTGTTTTTT. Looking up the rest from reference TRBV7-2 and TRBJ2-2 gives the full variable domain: GAGVSQSPSNKVTEKGKDVELRCDPISGHTALYWYRQSLGQGLEFLIYFQGNSAPDKSGLPSDRFSAERTGGSVSTLTIQRTQQEDSAVYLCASSWGPSGELFFGEGSRLTVL.

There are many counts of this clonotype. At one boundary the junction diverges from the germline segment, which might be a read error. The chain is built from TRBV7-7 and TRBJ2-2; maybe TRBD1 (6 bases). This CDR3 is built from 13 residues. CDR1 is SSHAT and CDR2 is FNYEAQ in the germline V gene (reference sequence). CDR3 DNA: TGTGCTAGCAGCAATACAGGGTCCGGGGAGCTGTTTTTT. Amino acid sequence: CASSNTGSGELFF.